The T cell receptor (beta chain) under discussion was sequenced for a study of technical replicates of blood from several donors. The CDR3 consists of 14 residues. The V end was cut by 3 bases, the J end by 3 bases, with 11 bases between. Looked up from germline, CDR1 is LNHDA and CDR2 is SQIVND (reference sequence). Produced via immunoSEQ multiplex PCR; TCRdb's table is partial and in-frame only. Here the sample spans around 68,000 clones, about nine tenths being singletons. V gene TRBV19 combines with J gene TRBJ2-5, with D possibly TRBD2 on 7 matching bases. Specimen: T cells isolated from PBMCs. This clonotype originated in a human donor in good health. Some clones in this sample may be carry-over from other donors' samples. The CDR3 region is CASSIAGAEETQYF. The CDR3, as DNA: TGTGCCAGTAGTATCGCGGGGGCTGAAGAGACCCAGTACTTC.